What follows describes a single T cell receptor beta chain. Antigen: not known. This sample was taken from a study of somatic mutations in cytotoxic T cells in rheumatoid arthritis. As for the study in general: Selected populations of V beta antibody-stained T cells underwent flow sorting at nearly 100% purity; these encompassed V beta1+ cells subjected to TCRB sequencing.

Here immunoSEQ multiplex PCR was the method, and the copy in TCRdb shows in-frame clones only, minus some. The sample shows 13,000 or so clones, less than 80% of them seen only once. The CDR3 length is 13 residues. Germline CDR1 is LNHDA and CDR2 is SQIVND (reference sequence). The trim removed 7 bases at V and 4 bases at J, leaving 6 bases unmatched. Points from the study as a whole: The study found no significant difference in CD8+ T-cell clonality between rheumatoid arthritis patients and age-matched healthy controls. Antigens recognized by the expanded CD8+ clones were unknown. In rheumatoid arthritis patients, the slight underrepresentation of TRBV07 was not adjusted for multiple comparisons.

The chain carries TRBV19 and TRBJ1-2, with 7 bases fitting TRBD1. The specimen sequenced was CD8+ T cells sorted from blood. The clonotype originates from an adult with rheumatoid arthritis. CDR3 DNA sequence: TGTGCCAGTACCCGGGACAGAACCTATGGCTACACCTTC. Translating gives CASTRDRTYGYTF.